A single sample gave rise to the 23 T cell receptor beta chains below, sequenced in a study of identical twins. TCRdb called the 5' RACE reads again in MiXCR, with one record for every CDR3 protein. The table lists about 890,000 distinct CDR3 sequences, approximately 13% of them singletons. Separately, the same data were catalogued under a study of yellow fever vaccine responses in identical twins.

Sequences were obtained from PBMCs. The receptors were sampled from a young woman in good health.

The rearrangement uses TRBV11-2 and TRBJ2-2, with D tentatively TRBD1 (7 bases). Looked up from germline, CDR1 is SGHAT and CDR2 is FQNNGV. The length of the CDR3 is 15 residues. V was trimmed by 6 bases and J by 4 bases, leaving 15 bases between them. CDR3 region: CASRPEGATTGELFF. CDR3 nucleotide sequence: TGTGCCAGCAGGCCGGAGGGGGCCACCACCGGGGAGCTGTTTTTT.

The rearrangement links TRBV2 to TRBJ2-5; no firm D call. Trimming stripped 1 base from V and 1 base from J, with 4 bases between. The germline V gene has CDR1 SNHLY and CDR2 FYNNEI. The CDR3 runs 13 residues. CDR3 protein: CASSEGVQETQYF. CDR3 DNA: TGTGCCAGCAGTGAAGGAGTCCAAGAGACCCAGTACTTC. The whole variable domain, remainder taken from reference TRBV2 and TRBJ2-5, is EPEVTQTPSHQVTQMGQEVILRCVPISNHLYFYWYRQILGQKVEFLVSFYNNEISEKSEIFDDQFSVERPDGSNFTLKIRSTKLEDSAMYFCASSEGVQETQYFGPGTRLLVL.

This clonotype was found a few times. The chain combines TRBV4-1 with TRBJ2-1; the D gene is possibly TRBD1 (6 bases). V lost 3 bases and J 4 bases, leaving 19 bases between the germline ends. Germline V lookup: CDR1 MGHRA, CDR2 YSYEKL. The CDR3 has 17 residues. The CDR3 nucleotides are TGCGCCAGCAGCCAGGGTGGTGTGGGGGCTTTTTACAATGAGCAGTTCTTC. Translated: CASSQGGVGAFYNEQFF.

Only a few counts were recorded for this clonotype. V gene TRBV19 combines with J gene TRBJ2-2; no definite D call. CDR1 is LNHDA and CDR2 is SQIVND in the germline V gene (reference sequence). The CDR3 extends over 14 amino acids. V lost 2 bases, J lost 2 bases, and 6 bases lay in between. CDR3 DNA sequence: TGTGCCAGTAGTATACGGCGTAACACCGGGGAGCTGTTTTTT. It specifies CASSIRRNTGELFF.

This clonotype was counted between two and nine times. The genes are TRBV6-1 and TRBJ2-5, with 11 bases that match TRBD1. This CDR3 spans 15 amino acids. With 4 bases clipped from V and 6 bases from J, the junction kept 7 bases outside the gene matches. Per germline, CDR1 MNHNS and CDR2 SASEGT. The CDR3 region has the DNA TGTGCCAGCAGTGCAGGGACAGGGGGTATACAGACCCAGTACTTC. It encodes CASSAGTGGIQTQYF.

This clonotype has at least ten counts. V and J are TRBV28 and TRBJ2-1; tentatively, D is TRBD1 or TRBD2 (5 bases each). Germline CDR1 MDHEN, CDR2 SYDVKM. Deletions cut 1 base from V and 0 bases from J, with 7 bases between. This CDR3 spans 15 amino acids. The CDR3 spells CASSLFGGSYNEQFF. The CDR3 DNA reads TGTGCCAGCAGTTTATTTGGGGGCTCCTACAATGAGCAGTTCTTC.

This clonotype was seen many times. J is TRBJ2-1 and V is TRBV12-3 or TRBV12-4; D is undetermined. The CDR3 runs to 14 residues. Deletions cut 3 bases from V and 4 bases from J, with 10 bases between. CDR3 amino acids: CASSFPRLYNEQFF. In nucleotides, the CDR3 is TGTGCCAGCAGTTTTCCGCGCCTGTACAATGAGCAGTTCTTC.

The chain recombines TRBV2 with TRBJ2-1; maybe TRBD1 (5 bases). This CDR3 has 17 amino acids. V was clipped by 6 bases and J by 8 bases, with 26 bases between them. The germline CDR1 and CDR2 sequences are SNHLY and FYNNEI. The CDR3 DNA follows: TGTGCCAGCAGCTCCCCCCTGGTGACAGAGACTCTAGATGAGCAGTTCTTC. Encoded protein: CASSSPLVTETLDEQFF.

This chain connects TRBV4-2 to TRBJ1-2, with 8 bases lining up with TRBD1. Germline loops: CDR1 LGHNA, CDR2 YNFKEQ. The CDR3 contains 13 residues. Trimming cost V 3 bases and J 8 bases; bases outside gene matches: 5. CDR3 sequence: CASSHTGGLGYTF. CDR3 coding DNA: TGTGCCAGCAGCCATACAGGGGGTTTGGGCTACACCTTC.

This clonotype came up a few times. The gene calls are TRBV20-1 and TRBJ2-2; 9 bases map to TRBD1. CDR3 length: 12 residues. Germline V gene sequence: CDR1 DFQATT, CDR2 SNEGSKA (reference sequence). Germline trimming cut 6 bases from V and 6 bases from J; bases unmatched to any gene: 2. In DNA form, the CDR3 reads TGCAGTGCAAACAGGGGGCCCGGGGAGCTGTTTTTT. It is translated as CSANRGPGELFF.

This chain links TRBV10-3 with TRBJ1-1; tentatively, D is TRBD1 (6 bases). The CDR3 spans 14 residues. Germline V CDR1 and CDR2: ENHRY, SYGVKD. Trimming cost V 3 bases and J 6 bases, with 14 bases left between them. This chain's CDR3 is CAISDIQGRAEAFF. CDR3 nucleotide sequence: TGTGCCATCAGTGATATCCAGGGGAGAGCTGAAGCTTTCTTT.

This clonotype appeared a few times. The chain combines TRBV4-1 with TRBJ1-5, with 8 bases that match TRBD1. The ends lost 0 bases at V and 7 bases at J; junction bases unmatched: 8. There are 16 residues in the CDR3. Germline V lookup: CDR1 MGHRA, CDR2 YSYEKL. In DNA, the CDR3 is TGCGCCAGCAGCCAAGAAGGAGCAGGGGGCAGGCAGCCCCAGCATTTT. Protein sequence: CASSQEGAGGRQPQHF.

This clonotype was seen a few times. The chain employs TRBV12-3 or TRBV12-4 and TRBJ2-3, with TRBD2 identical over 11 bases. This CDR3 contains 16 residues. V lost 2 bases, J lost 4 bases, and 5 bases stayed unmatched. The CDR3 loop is CASSLLLAGGSDTQYF. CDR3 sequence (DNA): TGTGCCAGCAGTTTACTCCTAGCGGGAGGATCAGATACGCAGTATTTT.

CDR3 amino acids: CASSNTRTGAETQYF. CDR3 nucleotide sequence: TGTGCCAGCAGTAATACTAGGACAGGGGCAGAGACCCAGTACTTC. V is TRBV25-1 and J is TRBJ2-5; 9 bases map to TRBD1. CDR3 length: 15 amino acids. Trimming took 5 bases from V and 4 from J; bases not matched to a gene: 8. CDR1 MGHDK and CDR2 SYGVNS come from the germline V gene. Variable domain in full (rest from reference TRBV25-1 and TRBJ2-5): EADIYQTPRYLVIGTGKKITLECSQTMGHDKMYWYQQDPGMELHLIHYSYGVNSTEKGDLSSESTVSRIRTEHFPLTLESARPSHTSQYLCASSNTRTGAETQYFGPGTRLLVL.

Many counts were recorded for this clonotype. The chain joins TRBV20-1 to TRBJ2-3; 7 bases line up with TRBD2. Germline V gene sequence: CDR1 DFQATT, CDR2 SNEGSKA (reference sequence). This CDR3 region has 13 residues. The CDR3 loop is CSSPRGGRDTQYF. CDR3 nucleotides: TGCAGCTCCCCGAGGGGAGGGCGGGATACGCAGTATTTT.

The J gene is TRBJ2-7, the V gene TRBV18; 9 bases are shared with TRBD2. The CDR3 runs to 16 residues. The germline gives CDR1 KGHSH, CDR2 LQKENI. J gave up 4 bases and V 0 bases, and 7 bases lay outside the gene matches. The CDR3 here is CASSPPNTREGYEQYF. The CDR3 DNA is TGTGCCAGCTCACCACCGAACACGCGGGAGGGGTACGAGCAGTACTTC.

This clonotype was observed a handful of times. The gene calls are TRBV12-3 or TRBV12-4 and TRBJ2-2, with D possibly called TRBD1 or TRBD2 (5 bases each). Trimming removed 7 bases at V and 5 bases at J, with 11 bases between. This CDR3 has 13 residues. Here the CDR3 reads CASTSGRTGELFF. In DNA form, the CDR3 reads TGTGCCAGCACCTCGGGACGGACCGGGGAGCTGTTTTTT.

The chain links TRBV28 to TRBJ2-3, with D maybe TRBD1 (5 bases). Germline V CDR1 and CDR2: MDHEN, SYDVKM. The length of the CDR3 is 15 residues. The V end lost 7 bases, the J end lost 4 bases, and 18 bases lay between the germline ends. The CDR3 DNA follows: TGTGCCAGCAAGGTTCTGGGGCCTGGGGCAGATACGCAGTATTTT. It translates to CASKVLGPGADTQYF.

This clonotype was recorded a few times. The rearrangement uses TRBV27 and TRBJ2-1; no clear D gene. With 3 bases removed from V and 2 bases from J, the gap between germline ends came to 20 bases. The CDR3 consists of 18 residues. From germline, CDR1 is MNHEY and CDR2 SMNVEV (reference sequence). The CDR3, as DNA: TGTGCCAGCAGTTTGACCCTTACTCGCCCAAAAGCCTACAATGAGCAGTTCTTC. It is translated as CASSLTLTRPKAYNEQFF.

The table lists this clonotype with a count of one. CDR3 DNA: TGCAGTGCTGACAGCGCTCTAGTGCACTACAATGAGCAGTTCTTC. Its protein product is CSADSALVHYNEQFF. The chain is built from TRBV20-1 and TRBJ2-1; D possibly corresponds to TRBD1 (5 bases). In germline, CDR1 is DFQATT, CDR2 SNEGSKA (reference sequence). Trimming left V 5 bases short and J 3 bases short, with 17 bases between. The CDR3 runs to 15 residues.

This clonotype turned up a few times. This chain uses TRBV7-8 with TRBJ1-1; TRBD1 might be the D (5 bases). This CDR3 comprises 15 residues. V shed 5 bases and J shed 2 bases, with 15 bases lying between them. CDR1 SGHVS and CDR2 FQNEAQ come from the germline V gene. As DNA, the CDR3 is TGTGCCAGCAGCCACGACCAGGGTGAAAACACTGAAGCTTTCTTT. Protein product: CASSHDQGENTEAFF.

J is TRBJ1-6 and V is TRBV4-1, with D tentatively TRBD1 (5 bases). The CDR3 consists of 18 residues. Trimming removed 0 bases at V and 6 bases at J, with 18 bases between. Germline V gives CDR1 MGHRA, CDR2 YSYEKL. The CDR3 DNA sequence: TGCGCCAGCAGCCAAGACCGACTCAGGGTTGTCACTAATTCACCCCTCCACTTT. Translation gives CASSQDRLRVVTNSPLHF.

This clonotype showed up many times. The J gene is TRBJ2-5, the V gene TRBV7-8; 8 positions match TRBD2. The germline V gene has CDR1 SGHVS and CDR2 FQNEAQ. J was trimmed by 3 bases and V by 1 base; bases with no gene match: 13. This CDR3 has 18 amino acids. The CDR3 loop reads CASSLVRGGTSGKETQYF. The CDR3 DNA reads TGTGCCAGCAGCTTAGTCCGGGGCGGAACTAGCGGAAAAGAGACCCAGTACTTC. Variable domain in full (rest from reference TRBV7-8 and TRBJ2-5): GAGVSQSPRYKVAKRGQDVALRCDPISGHVSLFWYQQALGQGPEFLTYFQNEAQLDKSGLPSDRFFAERPEGSVSTLKIQRTQQEDSAVYLCASSLVRGGTSGKETQYFGPGTRLLVL.